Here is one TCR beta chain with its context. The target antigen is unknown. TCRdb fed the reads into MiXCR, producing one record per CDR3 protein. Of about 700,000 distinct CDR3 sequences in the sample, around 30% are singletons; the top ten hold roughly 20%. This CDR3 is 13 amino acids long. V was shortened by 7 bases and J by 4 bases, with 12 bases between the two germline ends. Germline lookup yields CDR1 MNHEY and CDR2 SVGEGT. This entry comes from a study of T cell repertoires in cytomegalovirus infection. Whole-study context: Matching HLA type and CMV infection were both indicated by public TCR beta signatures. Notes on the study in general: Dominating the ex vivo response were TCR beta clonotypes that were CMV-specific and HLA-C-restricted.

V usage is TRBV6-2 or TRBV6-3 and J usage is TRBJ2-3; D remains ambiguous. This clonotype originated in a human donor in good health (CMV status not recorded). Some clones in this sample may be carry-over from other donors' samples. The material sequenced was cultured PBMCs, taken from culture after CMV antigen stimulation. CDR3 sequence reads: CASNPRFPDTQYF. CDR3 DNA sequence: TGTGCCAGCAACCCGCGTTTCCCAGATACGCAGTATTTT.